The 14 T cell receptor beta chains below all came from one sample that was sequenced in a study of CD8 T cells in Susac syndrome. Roughly 0.45 to 1 ug RNA was reverse transcribed with random hexamers. TCRdb processed the immunoSEQ multiplex PCR reads anew with MiXCR; each CDR3 protein has one entry. Altogether around 50,000 distinct CDR3 sequences are present, 90% to 95% being singletons, with the ten largest covering 0.41%. Material for sequencing was CD8+ T cells from PBMCs. The receptors come from a human donor in good health.

V is TRBV12-3 or TRBV12-4 and J is TRBJ2-7; possible D gene TRBD1, 6 bases. The length of the CDR3 is 14 residues. The ends were cut back, 4 bases at V and 3 bases at J, with 13 bases in the middle. CDR3 sequence (DNA): TGTGCCAGCAGTTATACAGGGCCTAACTACGAGCAGTACTTC. Residues: CASSYTGPNYEQYF.

The chain employs TRBV30 and TRBJ2-2; D gene uncertain. Trimming removed 7 bases from V and 6 bases from J, with 9 bases in between. The germline CDR1 and CDR2 sequences are GTSNPN and SVGIG (reference sequence). CDR3 size: 11 residues. CDR3 sequence (DNA): TGTGCCTCGGAAGATGCCGGGGAGCTGTTTTTT. Amino acid sequence: CASEDAGELFF.

The chain carries TRBV25-1 and TRBJ2-2; D not resolved. Germline CDR1 and CDR2: MGHDK and SYGVNS. The V end was cut by 5 bases, the J end by 0 bases, with 10 bases between. The CDR3 loop spans 15 amino acids. CDR3 amino acids: CASSLASANTGELFF. CDR3 in DNA: TGTGCCAGCAGTCTGGCCAGCGCGAACACCGGGGAGCTGTTTTTT.

The chain couples TRBV29-1 to TRBJ1-2; maybe TRBD1 (5 bases). The CDR3 sequence is 14 residues long. Germline V CDR1 and CDR2: SQVTM, ANQGSEA. The ends were cut back, 4 bases at V and 7 bases at J, with 19 bases in the middle. CDR3 sequence (DNA): TGCAGCGTTGTCCTCCCGGAACCGGGGGGTGGCTACACCTTC. Encoded protein: CSVVLPEPGGGYTF.

The rearrangement links TRBV4-1 to TRBJ2-7; a possible D gene is TRBD1 (5 bases). The V gene lost 0 bases and the J gene lost 3 bases, with 15 bases spanning the gap. CDR1 is MGHRA, CDR2 YSYEKL, per germline. There are 16 residues in the CDR3. In DNA, the CDR3 is TGCGCCAGCAGCCAAGAACAGGACCTTAGATTCTACGAGCAGTACTTC. Protein: CASSQEQDLRFYEQYF.

The chain combines TRBV7-9 with TRBJ2-6, with TRBD1 matching over 7 bases. Germline V gene lookup returns CDR1 SEHNR and CDR2 FQNEAQ (reference sequence). The trim removed 4 bases at V and 0 bases at J, leaving 6 bases unmatched. This CDR3 has 17 residues. This CDR3 is CASSSPGQFSGANVLTF. The CDR3 bases are TGTGCCAGCAGCTCTCCGGGACAGTTCTCTGGGGCCAACGTCCTGACTTTC.

This chain connects TRBV6-2 or TRBV6-3 to TRBJ2-1; TRBD2 matches 10 bases. Germline V gives CDR1 MNHEY, CDR2 SVGEGT. V trimming: 4 bases; J trimming: 4 bases; junction bases outside the gene matches: 7. The CDR3 extends over 16 amino acids. Written as DNA, the CDR3 is TGTGCCAGCAGTTCCACCGGGACTAGCGATTACAATGAGCAGTTCTTC. It is translated as CASSSTGTSDYNEQFF.

This clonotype was counted a single time. The rearrangement joins TRBV20-1 to TRBJ1-2; 8 bases line up with TRBD1. Unmatched junction bases numbered 2, after V lost 6 bases and J lost 5 bases. Germline loops: CDR1 DFQATT, CDR2 SNEGSKA (reference sequence). The CDR3 has 11 amino acids. CDR3 amino acids: CSATGGYGYTF. CDR3 nucleotide sequence: TGCAGTGCCACAGGGGGATATGGCTACACCTTC.

The chain employs TRBV5-4 and TRBJ2-2, with D maybe TRBD2 (6 bases). The CDR3 runs to 14 residues. Trimming stripped 2 bases from V and 7 bases from J, with 12 bases between. The germline CDR1 and CDR2 sequences are SGHNT and YYREEE (reference sequence). CDR3 nucleotides: TGTGCCAGCAGCTTCAACGGGGGTGGCGGGGAGCTGTTTTTT. It encodes CASSFNGGGGELFF.

The chain employs TRBV30 and TRBJ2-7, with D unclear. CDR1 and CDR2 (germline): GTSNPN, SVGIG (reference sequence). V gave up 7 bases and J gave up 4 bases, with 11 bases separating them. The CDR3 is 11 amino acids. The CDR3 DNA sequence: TGTGCCTCACTGCAGGCTTACGAGCAGTACTTC. Amino acid sequence: CASLQAYEQYF.

J is TRBJ2-7 and V is TRBV5-6, with D unclear. Germline lookup yields CDR1 SGHDT and CDR2 YYEEEE. V lost 0 bases, J lost 3 bases, and 7 bases lay in between. This CDR3 contains 13 residues. The CDR3 reads CASSLGWLYEQYF. The CDR3 region has the DNA TGTGCCAGCAGCTTGGGATGGCTCTACGAGCAGTACTTC.

The J gene is TRBJ1-1, the V gene TRBV27; D is undetermined. The CDR3 loop spans 15 amino acids. The germline V gene encodes CDR1 MNHEY and CDR2 SMNVEV (reference sequence). V was clipped by 8 bases and J by 0 bases, with 16 bases between them. CDR3 nucleotides: TGTGCCAGCGGGCAAAAGAGAAGATTGAACACTGAAGCTTTCTTT. This gives the protein CASGQKRRLNTEAFF.

The chain links TRBV12-3 or TRBV12-4 to TRBJ2-7; D not certain. Trimming pared 4 bases from V and 6 bases from J, leaving 16 bases between. CDR3 size: 14 residues. The CDR3 DNA sequence: TGTGCCAGCAGTTCAAACATGGACGGAGTCGAGCAGTACTTC. It is translated as CASSSNMDGVEQYF.

The rearrangement joins TRBV30 to TRBJ1-3; tentatively, D is TRBD1 (5 bases). The V gene lost 7 bases and the J gene lost 1 base, with 14 bases spanning the gap. Germline V gene data show CDR1 as GTSNPN and CDR2 as SVGIG (reference sequence). The CDR3 totals 14 residues. The CDR3 DNA reads TGTGCCTCGGACGTCGGGGGATCTGGAAACACCATATATTTT. As protein: CASDVGGSGNTIYF.